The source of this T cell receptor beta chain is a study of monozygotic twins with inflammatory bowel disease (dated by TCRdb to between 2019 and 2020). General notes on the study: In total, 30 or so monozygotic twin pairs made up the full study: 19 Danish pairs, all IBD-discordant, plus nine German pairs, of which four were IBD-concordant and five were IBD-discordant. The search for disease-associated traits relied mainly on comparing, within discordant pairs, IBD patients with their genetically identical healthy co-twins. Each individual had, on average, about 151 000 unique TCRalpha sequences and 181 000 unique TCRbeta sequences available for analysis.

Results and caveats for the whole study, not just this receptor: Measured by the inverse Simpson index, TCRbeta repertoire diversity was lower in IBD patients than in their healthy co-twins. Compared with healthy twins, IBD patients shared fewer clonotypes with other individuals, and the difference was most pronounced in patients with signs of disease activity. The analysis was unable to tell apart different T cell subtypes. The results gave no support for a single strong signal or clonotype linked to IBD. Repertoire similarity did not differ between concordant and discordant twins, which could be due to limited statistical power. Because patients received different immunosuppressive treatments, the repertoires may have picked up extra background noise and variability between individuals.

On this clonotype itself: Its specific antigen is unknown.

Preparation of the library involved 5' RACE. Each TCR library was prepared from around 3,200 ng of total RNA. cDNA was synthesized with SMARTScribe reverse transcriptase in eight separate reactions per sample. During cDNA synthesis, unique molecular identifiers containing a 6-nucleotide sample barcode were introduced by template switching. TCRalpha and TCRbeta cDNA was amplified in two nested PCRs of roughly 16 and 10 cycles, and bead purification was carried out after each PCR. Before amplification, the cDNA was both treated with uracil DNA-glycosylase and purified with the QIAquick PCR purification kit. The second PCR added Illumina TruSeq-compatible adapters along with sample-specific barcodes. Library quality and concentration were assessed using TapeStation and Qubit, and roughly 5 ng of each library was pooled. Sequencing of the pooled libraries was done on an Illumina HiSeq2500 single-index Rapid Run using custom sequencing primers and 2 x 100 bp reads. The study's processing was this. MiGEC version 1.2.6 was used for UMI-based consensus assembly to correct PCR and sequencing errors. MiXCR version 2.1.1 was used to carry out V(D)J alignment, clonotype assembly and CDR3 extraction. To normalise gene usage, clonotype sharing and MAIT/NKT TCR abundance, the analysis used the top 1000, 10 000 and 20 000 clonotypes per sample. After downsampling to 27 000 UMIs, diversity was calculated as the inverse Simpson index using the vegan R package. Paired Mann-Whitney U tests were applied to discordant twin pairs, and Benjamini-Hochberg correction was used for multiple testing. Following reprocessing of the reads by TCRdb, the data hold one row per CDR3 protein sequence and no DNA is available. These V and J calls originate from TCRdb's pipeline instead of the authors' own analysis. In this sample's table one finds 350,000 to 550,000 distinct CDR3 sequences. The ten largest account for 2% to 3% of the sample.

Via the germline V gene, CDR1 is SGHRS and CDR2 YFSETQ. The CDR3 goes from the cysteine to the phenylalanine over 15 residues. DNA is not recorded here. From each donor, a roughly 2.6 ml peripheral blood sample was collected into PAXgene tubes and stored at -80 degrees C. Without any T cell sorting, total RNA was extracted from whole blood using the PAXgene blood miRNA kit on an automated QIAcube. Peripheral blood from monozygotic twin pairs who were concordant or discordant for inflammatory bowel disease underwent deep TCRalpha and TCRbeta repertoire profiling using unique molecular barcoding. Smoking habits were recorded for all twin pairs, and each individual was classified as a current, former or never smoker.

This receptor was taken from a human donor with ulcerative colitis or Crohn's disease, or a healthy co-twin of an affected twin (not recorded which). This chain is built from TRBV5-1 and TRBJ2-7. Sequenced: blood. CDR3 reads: CASSLPSGDSYEQYF.